One and the same sample provided the 6 T cell receptor beta chains below, sequenced in a study of T cells after posttransplantation cyclophosphamide. The naive gate required viable CD3+CD4+ or CD3+CD8+ cells with CCR7+CD45RA+CD45RO-CD95-CD27+CD28+ phenotype. TCRdb's copy holds only in-frame clones and misses some; the assay was immunoSEQ multiplex PCR. The table records 25,000 to 35,000 clones, about 89% of them present only once. Material: naive CD4+ T cells sorted from PBMCs. These receptors were obtained from an older woman in good health, CMV-negative, and a related stem cell transplant donor.

The chain uses TRBV5-4 and TRBJ2-1, with 11 positions matching TRBD2. The V and J ends lost 4 bases and 2 bases, in that order; junction bases with no gene match: 2. The germline gives CDR1 SGHNT, CDR2 YYREEE (reference sequence). The CDR3 contains 15 residues. The CDR3 region has the DNA TGTGCCAGCAGCCCTAGCGGGAGGACCTACAATGAGCAGTTCTTC. Protein sequence: CASSPSGRTYNEQFF.

Here the CDR3 DNA reads TGTGCCAGCAGCTTCAGCGGGGCGGGTTCCTACGAGCAGTACTTC. Protein product: CASSFSGAGSYEQYF. The V call is TRBV7-9, the J call TRBJ2-5, with 7 positions matching TRBD2. TRBJ2-7 explains the end of the DNA better; the J call may be wrong. This CDR3 is 15 amino acids long. Germline V lookup: CDR1 SEHNR, CDR2 FQNEAQ (reference sequence).

V gene TRBV5-1 combines with J gene TRBJ2-5; TRBD1 agrees at 10 bases. Germline trimming cut 1 base from V and 4 bases from J; bases unmatched to any gene: 10. This CDR3 region has 17 residues. Germline CDR1 SGHRS, CDR2 YFSETQ. CDR3 bases: TGCGCCAGCAGCTTGACGCCGATGACAGGGGGCCGAGAGACCCAGTACTTC. This translates into CASSLTPMTGGRETQYF.

The J gene is TRBJ2-7, the V gene TRBV30; TRBD1 matches at 7 bases. The CDR3 is 12 amino acids. V lost 2 bases and J lost 4; bases outside the gene matches: 2. Germline V CDR1 and CDR2: GTSNPN, SVGIG (reference sequence). Written as DNA, the CDR3 is TGTGCCTGGAGTATCAGGGGGTACGAGCAGTACTTC. Translating gives CAWSIRGYEQYF.

The genes are TRBV10-3 and TRBJ2-1; 7 positions match TRBD2. This CDR3 is built from 15 residues. The junction had 11 bases not matched to a gene; V was cut back by 10 bases and J by 2 bases. Germline CDR1 is ENHRY and CDR2 is SYGVKD. CDR3 sequence: CATGGEAGAYNEQFF. For the CDR3, the DNA is TGTGCCACTGGGGGGGAGGCGGGAGCCTACAATGAGCAGTTCTTC.

This chain uses TRBV6-5 with TRBJ1-1; D is perhaps TRBD1 (5 bases). The CDR3 extends over 13 amino acids. The germline V gene has CDR1 MNHEY and CDR2 SVGAGI. The V end lost 2 bases, the J end lost 1 base, and 5 bases lay between the germline ends. The CDR3 DNA sequence: TGTGCCAGCAGTTACAGGGGGAACACTGAAGCTTTCTTT. Translation gives CASSYRGNTEAFF.